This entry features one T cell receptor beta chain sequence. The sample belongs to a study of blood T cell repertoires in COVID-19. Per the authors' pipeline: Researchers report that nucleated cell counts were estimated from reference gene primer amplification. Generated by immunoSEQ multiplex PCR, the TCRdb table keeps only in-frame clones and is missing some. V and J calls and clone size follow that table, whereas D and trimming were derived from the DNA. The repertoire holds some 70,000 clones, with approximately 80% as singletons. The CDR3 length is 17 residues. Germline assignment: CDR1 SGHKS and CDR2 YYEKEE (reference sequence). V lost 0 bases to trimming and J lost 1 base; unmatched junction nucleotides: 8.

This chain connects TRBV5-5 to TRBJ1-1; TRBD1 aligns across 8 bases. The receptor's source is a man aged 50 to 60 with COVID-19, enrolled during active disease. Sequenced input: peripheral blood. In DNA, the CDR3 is TGTGCCAGCAGCTTGGCCAGGGGGCCCCCGGGGAACACTGAAGCTTTCTTT. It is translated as CASSLARGPPGNTEAFF.